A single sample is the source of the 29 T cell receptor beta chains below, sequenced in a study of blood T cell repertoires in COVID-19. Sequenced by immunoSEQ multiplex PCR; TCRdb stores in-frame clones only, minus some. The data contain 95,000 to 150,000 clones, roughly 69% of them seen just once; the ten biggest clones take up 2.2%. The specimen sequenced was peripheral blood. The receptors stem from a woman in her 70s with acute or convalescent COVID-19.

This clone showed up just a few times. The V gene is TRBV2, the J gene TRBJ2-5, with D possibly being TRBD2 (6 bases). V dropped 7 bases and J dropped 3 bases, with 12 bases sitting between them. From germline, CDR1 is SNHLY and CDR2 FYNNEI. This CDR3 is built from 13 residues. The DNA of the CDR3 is TGTGCCAGCACGTATGGGGGGAAAGAGACCCAGTACTTC. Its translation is CASTYGGKETQYF.

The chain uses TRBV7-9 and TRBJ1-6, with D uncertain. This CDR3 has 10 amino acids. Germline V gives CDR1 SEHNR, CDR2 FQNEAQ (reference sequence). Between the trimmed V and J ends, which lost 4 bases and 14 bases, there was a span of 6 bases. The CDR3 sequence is CASSSYALHF. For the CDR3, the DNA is TGTGCCAGCAGCTCCTACGCCCTCCACTTT.

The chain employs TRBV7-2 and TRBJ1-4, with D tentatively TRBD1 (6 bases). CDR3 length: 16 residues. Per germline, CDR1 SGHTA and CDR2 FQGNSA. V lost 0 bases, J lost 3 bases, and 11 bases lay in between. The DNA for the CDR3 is TGTGCCAGCAGCTTAGCGGGGGGGGCGGCTAATGAAAAACTGTTTTTT. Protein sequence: CASSLAGGAANEKLFF.

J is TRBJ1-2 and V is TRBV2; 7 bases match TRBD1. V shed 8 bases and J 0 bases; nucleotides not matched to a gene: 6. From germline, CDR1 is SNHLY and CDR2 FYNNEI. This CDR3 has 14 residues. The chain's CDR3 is CASFPGGTNYGYTF. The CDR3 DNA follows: TGTGCCAGCTTCCCAGGGGGAACTAACTATGGCTACACCTTC.

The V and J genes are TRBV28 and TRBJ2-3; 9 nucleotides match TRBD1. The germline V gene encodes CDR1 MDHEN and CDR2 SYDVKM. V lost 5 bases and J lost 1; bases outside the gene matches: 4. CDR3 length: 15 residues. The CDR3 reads CASSGTGRGTDTQYF. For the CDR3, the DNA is TGTGCCAGCAGTGGGACAGGGAGGGGCACAGATACGCAGTATTTT.

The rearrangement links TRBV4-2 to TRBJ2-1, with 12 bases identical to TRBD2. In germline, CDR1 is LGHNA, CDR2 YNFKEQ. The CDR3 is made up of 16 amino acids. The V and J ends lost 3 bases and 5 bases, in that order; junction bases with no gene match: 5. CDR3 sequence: CASSQLLAGGDNEQFF. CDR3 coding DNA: TGTGCCAGCAGCCAGTTACTAGCGGGGGGTGACAATGAGCAGTTCTTC.

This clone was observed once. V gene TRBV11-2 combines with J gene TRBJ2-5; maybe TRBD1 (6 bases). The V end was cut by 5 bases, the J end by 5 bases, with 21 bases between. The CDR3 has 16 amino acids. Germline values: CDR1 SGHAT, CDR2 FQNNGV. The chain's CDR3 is CASSPEGVLDRETQYF. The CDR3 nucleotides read TGTGCCAGCAGCCCCGAGGGGGTGTTGGATAGGGAGACCCAGTACTTC.

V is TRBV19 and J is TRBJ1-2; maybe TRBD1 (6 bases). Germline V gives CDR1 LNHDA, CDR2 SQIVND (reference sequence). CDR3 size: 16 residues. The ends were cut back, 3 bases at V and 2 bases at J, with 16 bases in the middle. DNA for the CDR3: TGTGCCAGTAGTATCCTTTACAGGGAATTAAACTATGGCTACACCTTC. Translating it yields CASSILYRELNYGYTF.

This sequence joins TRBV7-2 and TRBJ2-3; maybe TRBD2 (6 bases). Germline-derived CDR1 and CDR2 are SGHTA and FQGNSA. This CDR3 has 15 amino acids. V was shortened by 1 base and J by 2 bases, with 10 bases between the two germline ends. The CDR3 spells CASSLVAGPTDTQYF. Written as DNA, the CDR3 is TGTGCCAGCAGCTTAGTTGCGGGGCCCACAGATACGCAGTATTTT.

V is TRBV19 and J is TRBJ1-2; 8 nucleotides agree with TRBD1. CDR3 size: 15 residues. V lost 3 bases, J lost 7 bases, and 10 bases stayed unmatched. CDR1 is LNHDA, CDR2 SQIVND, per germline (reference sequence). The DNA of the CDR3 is TGTGCCAGTAGTATGCACAAGACAGGGGAGGCTGGCTACACCTTC. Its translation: CASSMHKTGEAGYTF.

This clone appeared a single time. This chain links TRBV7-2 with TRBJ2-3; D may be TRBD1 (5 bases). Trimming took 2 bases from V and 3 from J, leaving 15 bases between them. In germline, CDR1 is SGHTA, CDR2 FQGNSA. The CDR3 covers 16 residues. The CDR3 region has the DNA TGTGCCAGCAGCTTAAGGATGGGCAGGGCAACAGATACGCAGTATTTT. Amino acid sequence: CASSLRMGRATDTQYF. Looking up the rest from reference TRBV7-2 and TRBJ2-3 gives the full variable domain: GAGVSQSPSNKVTEKGKDVELRCDPISGHTALYWYRQSLGQGLEFLIYFQGNSAPDKSGLPSDRFSAERTGGSVSTLTIQRTQQEDSAVYLCASSLRMGRATDTQYFGPGTRLTVL.

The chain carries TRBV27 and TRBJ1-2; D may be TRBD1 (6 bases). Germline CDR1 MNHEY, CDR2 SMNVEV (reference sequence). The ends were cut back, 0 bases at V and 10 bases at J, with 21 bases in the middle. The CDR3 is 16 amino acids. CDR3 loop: CASSLSPTGIPLVYTF. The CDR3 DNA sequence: TGTGCCAGCAGTTTATCCCCAACAGGGATCCCCCTGGTCTACACCTTC.

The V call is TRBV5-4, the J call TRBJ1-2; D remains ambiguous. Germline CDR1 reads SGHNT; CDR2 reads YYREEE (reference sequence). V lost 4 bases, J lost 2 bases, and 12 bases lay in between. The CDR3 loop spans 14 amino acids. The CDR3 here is CASSPRGLNYGYTF. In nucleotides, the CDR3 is TGTGCCAGCAGCCCCCGAGGACTCAACTATGGCTACACCTTC.

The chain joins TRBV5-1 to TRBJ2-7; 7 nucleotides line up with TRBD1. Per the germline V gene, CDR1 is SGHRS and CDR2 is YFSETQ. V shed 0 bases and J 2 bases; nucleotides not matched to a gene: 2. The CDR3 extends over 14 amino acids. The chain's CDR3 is CASSLGQGPYEQYF. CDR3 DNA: TGCGCCAGCAGCTTGGGACAGGGCCCCTACGAGCAGTACTTC.

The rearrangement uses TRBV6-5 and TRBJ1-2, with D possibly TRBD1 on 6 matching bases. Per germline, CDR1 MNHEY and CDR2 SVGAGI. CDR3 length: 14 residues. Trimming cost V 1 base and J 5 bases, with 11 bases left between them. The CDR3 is CASSYYPQGYGYTF. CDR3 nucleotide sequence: TGTGCCAGCAGTTACTATCCCCAGGGGTATGGCTACACCTTC.

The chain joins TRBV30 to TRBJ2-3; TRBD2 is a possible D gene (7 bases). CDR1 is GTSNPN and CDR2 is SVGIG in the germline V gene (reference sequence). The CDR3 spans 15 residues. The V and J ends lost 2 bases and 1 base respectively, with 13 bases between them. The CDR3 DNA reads TGTGCCTGGAGTCAGGGGCTAGCGGGCACAGATACGCAGTATTTT. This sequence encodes CAWSQGLAGTDTQYF.

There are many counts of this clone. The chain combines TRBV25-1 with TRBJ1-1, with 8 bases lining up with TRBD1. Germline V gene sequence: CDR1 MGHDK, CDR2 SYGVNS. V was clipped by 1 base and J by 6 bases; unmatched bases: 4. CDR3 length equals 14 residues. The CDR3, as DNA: TGTGCCAGCAGTGAATGGCAGGGGGCATCTGAAGCTTTCTTT. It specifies CASSEWQGASEAFF.

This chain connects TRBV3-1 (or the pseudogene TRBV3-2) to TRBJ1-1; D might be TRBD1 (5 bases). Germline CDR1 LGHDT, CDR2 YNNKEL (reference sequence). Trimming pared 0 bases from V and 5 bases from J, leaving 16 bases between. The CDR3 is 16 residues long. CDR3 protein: CASSQDRGVEITEAFF. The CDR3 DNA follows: TGTGCCAGCAGCCAAGATAGGGGTGTTGAGATTACTGAAGCTTTCTTT.

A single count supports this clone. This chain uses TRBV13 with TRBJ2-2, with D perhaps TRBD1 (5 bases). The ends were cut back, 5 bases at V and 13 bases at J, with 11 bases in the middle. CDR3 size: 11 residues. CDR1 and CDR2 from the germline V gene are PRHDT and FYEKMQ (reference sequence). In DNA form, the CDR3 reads TGTGCCAGCAGCATCCGACAGAGGCTGTTTTTT. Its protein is CASSIRQRLFF.

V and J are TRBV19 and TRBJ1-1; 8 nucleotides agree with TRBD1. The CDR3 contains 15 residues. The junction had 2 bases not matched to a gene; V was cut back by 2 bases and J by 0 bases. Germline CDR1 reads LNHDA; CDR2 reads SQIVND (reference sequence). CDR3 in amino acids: CASSILDRVNTEAFF. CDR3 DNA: TGTGCCAGTAGTATATTGGACAGGGTGAACACTGAAGCTTTCTTT. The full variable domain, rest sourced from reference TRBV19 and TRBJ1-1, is DGGITQSPKYLFRKEGQNVTLSCEQNLNHDAMYWYRQDPGQGLRLIYYSQIVNDFQKGDIAEGYSVSREKKESFPLTVTSAQKNPTAFYLCASSILDRVNTEAFFGQGTRLTVV.

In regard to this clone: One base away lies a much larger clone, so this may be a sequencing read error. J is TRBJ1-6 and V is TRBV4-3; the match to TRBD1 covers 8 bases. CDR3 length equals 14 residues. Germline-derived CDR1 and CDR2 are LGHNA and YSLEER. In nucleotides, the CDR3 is TGCGCCAGCAGCCTTGACAGGGGTGATTCATCCCTCCACTTT. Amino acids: CASSLDRGDSSLHF.

In DNA form, the CDR3 reads TGTGCCAGTAGTAAACCTCATCTAGCGGAAGGATTCTCAGATACGCAGTATTTT. Protein product: CASSKPHLAEGFSDTQYF. The V gene is TRBV19, the J gene TRBJ2-3; the match to TRBD2 covers 7 bases. Germline V lookup: CDR1 LNHDA, CDR2 SQIVND (reference sequence). CDR3 length: 18 residues. V was clipped by 4 bases and J by 4 bases; unmatched bases: 17.

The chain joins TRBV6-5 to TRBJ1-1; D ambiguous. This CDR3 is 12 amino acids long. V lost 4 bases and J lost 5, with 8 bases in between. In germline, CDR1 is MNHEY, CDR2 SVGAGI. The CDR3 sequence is CASSSELTEAFF. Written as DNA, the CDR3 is TGTGCCAGCAGTTCTGAGTTGACTGAAGCTTTCTTT.

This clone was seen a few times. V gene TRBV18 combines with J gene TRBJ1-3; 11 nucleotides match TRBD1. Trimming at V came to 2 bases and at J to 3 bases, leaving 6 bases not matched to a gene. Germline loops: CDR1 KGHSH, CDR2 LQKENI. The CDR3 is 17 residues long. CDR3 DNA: TGTGCCAGCTCACCAACAGGACAGGGGGCCTTTGGAAACACCATATATTTT. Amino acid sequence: CASSPTGQGAFGNTIYF.

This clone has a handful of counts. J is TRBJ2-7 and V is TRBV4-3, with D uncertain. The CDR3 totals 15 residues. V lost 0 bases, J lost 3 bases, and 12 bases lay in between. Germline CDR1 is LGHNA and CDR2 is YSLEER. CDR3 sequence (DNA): TGCGCCAGCAGCCAAGATTCGTCCGGGTTCTACGAGCAGTACTTC. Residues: CASSQDSSGFYEQYF.

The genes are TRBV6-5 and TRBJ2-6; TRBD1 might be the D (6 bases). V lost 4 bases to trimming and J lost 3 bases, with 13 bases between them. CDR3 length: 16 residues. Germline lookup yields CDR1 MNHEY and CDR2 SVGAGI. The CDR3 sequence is CASSFNTGSGANVLTF. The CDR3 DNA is TGTGCCAGCAGTTTCAACACAGGGAGTGGGGCCAACGTCCTGACTTTC.

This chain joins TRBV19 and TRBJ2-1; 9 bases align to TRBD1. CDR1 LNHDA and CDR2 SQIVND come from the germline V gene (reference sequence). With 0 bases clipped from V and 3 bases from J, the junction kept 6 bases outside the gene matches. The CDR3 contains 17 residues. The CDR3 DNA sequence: TGTGCCAGTAGTATAGATCTCGGGACAGGGTTCTACAATGAGCAGTTCTTC. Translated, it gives CASSIDLGTGFYNEQFF.

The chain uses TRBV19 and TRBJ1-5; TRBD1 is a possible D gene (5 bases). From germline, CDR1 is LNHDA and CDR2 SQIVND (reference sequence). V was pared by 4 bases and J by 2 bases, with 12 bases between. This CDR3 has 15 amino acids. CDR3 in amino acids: CASSNPWGGNQPQHF. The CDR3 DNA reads TGTGCCAGTAGTAACCCGTGGGGGGGCAATCAGCCCCAGCATTTT.

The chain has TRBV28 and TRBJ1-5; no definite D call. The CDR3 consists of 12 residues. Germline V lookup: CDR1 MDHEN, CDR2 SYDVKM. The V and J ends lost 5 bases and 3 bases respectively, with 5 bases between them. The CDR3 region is CASSPINQPQHF. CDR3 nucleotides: TGTGCCAGCAGTCCCATCAATCAGCCCCAGCATTTT.